The present T cell receptor beta chain was sequenced within a study of response to subunit inactivated influenza vaccine. Comments on this clonotype: Its matching antigen is unknown.

V was pared by 5 bases and J by 2 bases, with 12 bases of the junction left unmatched. CDR3 length equals 17 residues. One entry per CDR3 protein, called by TCRdb with MiXCR from the RT-PCR reads. The table shows around 850,000 distinct CDR3 sequences, with 15% to 20% occurring only once. Regarding the study as a whole: Authors suggested few new T cells are recruited by each seasonal influenza vaccination.

The sample was PBMCs from blood, taken 4 to 6 days after vaccination. The genes are TRBV12-3 or TRBV12-4 and TRBJ2-5, with TRBD1 matching over 9 bases. This TCR was recovered from a man aged 50 or older who received an inactivated influenza vaccine. The CDR3 spells CASSPGTGKGLQETQYF. DNA for the CDR3: TGTGCCAGCAGTCCCGGGACAGGGAAGGGATTACAAGAGACCCAGTACTTC.